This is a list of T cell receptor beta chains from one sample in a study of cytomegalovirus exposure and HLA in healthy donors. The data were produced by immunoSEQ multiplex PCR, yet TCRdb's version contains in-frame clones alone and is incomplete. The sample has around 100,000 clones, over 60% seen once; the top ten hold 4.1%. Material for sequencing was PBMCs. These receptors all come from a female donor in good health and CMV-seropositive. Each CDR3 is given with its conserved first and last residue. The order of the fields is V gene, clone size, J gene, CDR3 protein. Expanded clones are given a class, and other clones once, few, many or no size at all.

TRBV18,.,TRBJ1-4,CASSPIQGAVEKLFF
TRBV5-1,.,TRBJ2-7,CASSPGLAGSNEQYF
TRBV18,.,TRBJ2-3,CASSPLPVSTDTQYF
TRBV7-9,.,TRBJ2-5,CASSLALGSETQYF
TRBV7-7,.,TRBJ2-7,CASSPGQGADEQYF
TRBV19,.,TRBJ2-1,CASSITGTSAVSEQLF
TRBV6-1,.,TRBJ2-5,CASSDWLAGGGETQYF
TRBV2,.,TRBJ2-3,CASSPDRGPVDTQYF
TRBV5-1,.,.,CASSSGTVTYEQYF
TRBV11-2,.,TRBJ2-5,CASSISAVEETQYF
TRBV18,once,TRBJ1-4,CASSPTATNEKLFF
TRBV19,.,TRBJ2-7,CASSPRRERHEQYF
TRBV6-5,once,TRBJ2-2,CASTHRSGELFF
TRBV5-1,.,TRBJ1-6,CASSGDSYNSPLHF
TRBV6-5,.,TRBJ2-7,CASRWAEEQYF
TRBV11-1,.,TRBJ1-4,CASSLGQGVEKLFF
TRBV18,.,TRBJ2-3,CASSRVTDTQYF
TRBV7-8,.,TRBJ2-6,CASSLVVSGANGLTF
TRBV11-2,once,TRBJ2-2,CASSTYAGRGTGELFF
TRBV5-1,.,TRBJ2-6,CASSERTGAGANGLTF
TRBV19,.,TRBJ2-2,CASSFRSPTGELFF
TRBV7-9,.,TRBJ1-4,CSSSQGQGLGKLFF
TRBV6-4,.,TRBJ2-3,CASSDKSGADTQYF
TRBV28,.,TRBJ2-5,CASSLQREQYF
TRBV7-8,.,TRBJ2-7,CASSRPRDRASSYEQYF
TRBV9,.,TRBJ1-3,CASNRGSGNTIYF
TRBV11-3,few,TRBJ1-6,CASSLGDSTNSPLHF
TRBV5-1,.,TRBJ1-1,CASSFAPQMNTEAFF
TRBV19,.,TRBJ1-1,CASSIVTEAFF
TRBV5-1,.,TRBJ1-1,CASRNPQGKAFF
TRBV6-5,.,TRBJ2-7,CASSYSEGQPYEQYF
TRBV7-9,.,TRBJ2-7,CASSLGGLAGYEQYF
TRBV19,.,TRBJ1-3,CASRDRAGNTIYF
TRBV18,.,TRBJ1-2,CASSQGQGRDYGYTF
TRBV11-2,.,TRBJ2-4,CASSLVWTPLAKNIQYF
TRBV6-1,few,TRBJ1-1,CASSSGDSRNTEAFF
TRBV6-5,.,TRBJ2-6,CASSPDRSGANVLTF
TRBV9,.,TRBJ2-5,CASSGAGGLVTQYF
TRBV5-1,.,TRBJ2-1,CASSLGTGGPNEQFF
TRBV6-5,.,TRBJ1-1,CASSAATTEAFF
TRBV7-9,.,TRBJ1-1,CASSLAGGSGTEAFF
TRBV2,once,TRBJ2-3,CASRRGWTDTQYF
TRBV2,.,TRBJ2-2,CASSHITSGSTGELFF
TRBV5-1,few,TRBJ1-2,CASSLQPRQGVGDTTNGYTF
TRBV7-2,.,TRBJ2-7,CASGPGDLSSYEQYF
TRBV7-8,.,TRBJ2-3,CASSLSSF
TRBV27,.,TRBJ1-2,CASRYTGGDYGYTF